The 19 T cell receptor beta chains below were found in one sample sequenced in a study of blood T cell repertoires in COVID-19. Here immunoSEQ multiplex PCR was the method, and the copy in TCRdb shows in-frame clones only, minus some. The sample lists roughly 150,000 clones, approximately 78% occurring once. Sequences were obtained from PBMCs or T cells enriched from blood (not recorded which). The receptors come from a woman aged 50 to 65 who had recovered from COVID-19.

This rearrangement joins TRBV6-5 to TRBJ2-7; perhaps TRBD2 as D (5 bases). The CDR3 covers 13 residues. V was shortened by 2 bases and J by 4 bases, with 9 bases between the two germline ends. Germline assignment: CDR1 MNHEY and CDR2 SVGAGI. The CDR3 region has the DNA TGTGCCAGCAGTTACGACGGAGGATACGAGCAGTACTTC. It translates to CASSYDGGYEQYF.

The chain is built from TRBV5-1 and TRBJ1-1, with TRBD1 matching 8 bases. Germline V gene lookup returns CDR1 SGHRS and CDR2 YFSETQ. This CDR3 spans 15 amino acids. Trimming at V came to 2 bases and at J to 1 base, leaving 4 bases not matched to a gene. CDR3 residues: CASSLNGQGNTEAFF. As DNA, the CDR3 is TGCGCCAGCAGCTTAAATGGACAGGGGAACACTGAAGCTTTCTTT.

In this sample, this clone turned up once. The CDR3 DNA sequence: TGTGCCAGCAGCCGTTCTAGCGGGGGGGCTCCCGGGGAGCTGTTTTTT. Translating gives CASSRSSGGAPGELFF. The chain joins TRBV3-1 (or the pseudogene TRBV3-2) to TRBJ2-2; 12 nucleotides agree with TRBD2. Germline CDR1 LGHDT, CDR2 YNNKEL (reference sequence). CDR3 length equals 16 residues. V was clipped by 4 bases and J by 6 bases; unmatched bases: 6.

This clone was seen once. Possible read error: a much larger clone is one base away. The chain joins TRBV28 to TRBJ2-2; D is unresolved. Germline lookup yields CDR1 MDHEN and CDR2 SYDVKM. The CDR3 loop spans 13 amino acids. The V end lost 5 bases, the J end lost 1 base, and 5 bases lay between the germline ends. The CDR3 loop reads CASSEQNTGELFF. The CDR3 bases are TGTGCCAGCAGTGAACAGAACACCGGGGAGCTGTTTTTT.

The chain employs TRBV5-1 and TRBJ2-3; tentative D call: TRBD2 (5 bases). V was cut by 4 bases and J by 0 bases, with 15 bases left in between. Per germline, CDR1 SGHRS and CDR2 YFSETQ. The CDR3 loop spans 16 amino acids. This CDR3 reads CASSLSGRTSTDTQYF. In DNA, the CDR3 is TGCGCCAGCAGCCTGTCGGGCAGGACTAGCACAGATACGCAGTATTTT.

The chain uses TRBV7-9 and TRBJ2-3; 8 nucleotides line up with TRBD1. Germline-derived CDR1 and CDR2 are SEHNR and FQNEAQ (reference sequence). This CDR3 is built from 15 residues. V lost 5 bases and J lost 2; bases outside the gene matches: 6. CDR3 bases: TGTGCCAGCAGCCCCAGGACAGGGTCCACAGATACGCAGTATTTT. Amino acid sequence: CASSPRTGSTDTQYF.

A single count supports this clone. The gene calls are TRBV2 and TRBJ2-3, with D tentatively TRBD1 (6 bases). Germline CDR1 is SNHLY and CDR2 is FYNNEI. V was cut by 7 bases and J by 2 bases, with 19 bases left in between. This CDR3 spans 16 amino acids. This CDR3 reads CASIVLLRDNTDTQYF. DNA for the CDR3: TGTGCCAGCATCGTTCTCCTACGGGACAACACAGATACGCAGTATTTT.

The chain combines TRBV12-3 or TRBV12-4 with TRBJ1-6; 12 bases are shared with TRBD1. The CDR3 runs 13 residues. Trimming at V came to 8 bases and at J to 10 bases, leaving 3 bases not matched to a gene. CDR3: CASLGTGGSPLHF. The CDR3 bases are TGTGCCAGCCTCGGGACAGGGGGCTCACCCCTCCACTTT.

The table lists this clone with a few counts. CDR3 DNA sequence: TGTGCCAGCTCACCTACAGGGGCCCGCGAAGCTTTCTTT. Protein sequence: CASSPTGAREAFF. The genes are TRBV18 and TRBJ1-1, with TRBD1 matching over 7 bases. The CDR3 has 13 amino acids. Germline CDR1 and CDR2: KGHSH and LQKENI. Unmatched junction bases numbered 6, after V lost 3 bases and J lost 8 bases.

The chain uses TRBV19 and TRBJ1-3; no definite D call. Germline lookup yields CDR1 LNHDA and CDR2 SQIVND (reference sequence). V was pared by 8 bases and J by 4 bases, with 18 bases between. This CDR3 has 15 amino acids. This CDR3 reads CASARVGGSGNTIYF. DNA for the CDR3: TGTGCCAGTGCCCGGGTCGGAGGTTCCGGAAACACCATATATTTT.

This chain links TRBV28 with TRBJ1-2; 9 bases are shared with TRBD1. This CDR3 has 13 amino acids. V lost 5 bases, J lost 4 bases, and 2 bases stayed unmatched. Germline V CDR1 and CDR2: MDHEN, SYDVKM. The CDR3 DNA sequence: TGTGCCAGCAGTCCGACAGGGGGCTATGGCTACACCTTC. Protein sequence: CASSPTGGYGYTF.

The rearrangement uses TRBV7-3 and TRBJ1-2; tentatively, D is TRBD1 (6 bases). Trimming left V 0 bases short and J 4 bases short, with 12 bases between. CDR1 is SGHTA, CDR2 FQGTGA, per germline. CDR3 size: 15 residues. In DNA form, the CDR3 reads TGTGCCAGCAGCTTAACTGGCAGGGGAAGCTATGGCTACACCTTC. This codes for CASSLTGRGSYGYTF.

This chain connects TRBV28 to TRBJ1-2; TRBD1 matches at 10 bases. V lost 3 bases to trimming and J lost 4 bases; unmatched junction nucleotides: 11. The length of the CDR3 is 17 residues. Germline-derived CDR1 and CDR2 are MDHEN and SYDVKM. The CDR3 coding sequence is TGTGCCAGCAGTTTGACCGGGACAGGGGTGGGTGGCTATGGCTACACCTTC. It is translated as CASSLTGTGVGGYGYTF.

This clone was detected a few times. This chain joins TRBV6-1 and TRBJ2-5; the D gene is possibly TRBD1 (5 bases). Germline CDR1 MNHNS, CDR2 SASEGT. CDR3 length: 15 amino acids. V was trimmed by 0 bases and J by 4 bases, leaving 12 bases between them. The CDR3 nucleotides are TGTGCCAGCAGTGAAGCTCCAGGGTCGGGAGAGACCCAGTACTTC. It specifies CASSEAPGSGETQYF.

This chain connects TRBV7-9 to TRBJ1-1; 7 nucleotides match TRBD1. The germline V gene has CDR1 SEHNR and CDR2 FQNEAQ (reference sequence). After removal of 2 bases from V and 6 bases from J, the junction contained 6 bases not matched to a gene. CDR3 size: 14 residues. CDR3 DNA sequence: TGTGCCAGCAGCTTAAAACAGGGGTTGCCTGAAGCTTTCTTT. Translated: CASSLKQGLPEAFF.

The V and J genes are TRBV7-9 and TRBJ1-3, with TRBD1 as a possible D gene (6 bases). V was cut by 1 base and J by 2 bases, with 9 bases left in between. The CDR3 has 15 amino acids. CDR1 and CDR2 from the germline V gene are SEHNR and FQNEAQ (reference sequence). The DNA for the CDR3 is TGTGCCAGCAGCTTAGGCACAGGGACTGGAAACACCATATATTTT. It is translated as CASSLGTGTGNTIYF.

The chain uses TRBV30 and TRBJ1-6; D possibly corresponds to TRBD1 (6 bases). CDR3 size: 16 residues. Trimming took 4 bases from V and 8 from J, leaving 21 bases between them. Germline CDR1 and CDR2: GTSNPN and SVGIG (reference sequence). The CDR3 loop reads CAWTRGGRRWDSPLHF. DNA of the CDR3: TGTGCCTGGACCCGCGGGGGCCGCCGATGGGATTCACCCCTCCACTTT.

CDR3 bases: TGTGCCAGCAGCTTAGGTATAGATACGCAGTATTTT. Translation gives CASSLGIDTQYF. The V gene is TRBV7-2, the J gene TRBJ2-3; D is ambiguous. This CDR3 is 12 amino acids long. From germline, CDR1 is SGHTA and CDR2 FQGNSA. The V end was cut by 1 base, the J end by 5 bases, with 4 bases between.

The chain combines TRBV11-2 with TRBJ2-5; 15 bases are shared with TRBD2. Germline CDR1 and CDR2: SGHAT and FQNNGV. This CDR3 has 17 residues. V trimming: 4 bases; J trimming: 5 bases; junction bases outside the gene matches: 8. The CDR3 loop reads CASSWGLAGGLGETQYF. In nucleotides, the CDR3 is TGTGCCAGCAGCTGGGGACTAGCGGGGGGACTTGGGGAGACCCAGTACTTC. Full variable domain (missing parts from reference TRBV11-2 and TRBJ2-5): EAGVAQSPRYKIIEKRQSVAFWCNPISGHATLYWYQQILGQGPKLLIQFQNNGVVDDSQLPKDRFSAERLKGVDSTLKIQPAKLEDSAVYLCASSWGLAGGLGETQYFGPGTRLLVL.